This T cell receptor (beta chain) was recovered during a study of cytomegalovirus exposure and HLA in healthy donors. PCR was performed using 60 Vbeta and 13 Jbeta primers. Some clones are missing from TCRdb's copy, which holds only in-frame ones; the method was immunoSEQ multiplex PCR. The table has about 75,000 clones, around 84% seen once. Study-wide points: Researchers reported in a later analysis that a missense DCLRE1C variant was tied to TCR beta V- and J-gene trimming.

V lost 2 bases to trimming and J lost 4 bases, with 11 bases between them. Germline V gives CDR1 SGHVS, CDR2 FNYEAQ. The CDR3 sequence is 15 residues long. This clone was seen once. Its antigen is not known. Material: PBMCs. The chain employs TRBV7-6 and TRBJ1-4, with a possible D match to TRBD1 (5 bases). This TCR was recovered from a man aged 70-80 years in good health and CMV-seropositive. The CDR3 loop is CASSLTVGGNEKLFF. The CDR3 DNA follows: TGTGCCAGCAGCTTAACCGTGGGGGGTAATGAAAAACTGTTTTTT.